One TCR beta chain is described in this entry. These data originate in a study of T-cell memory formation after mild COVID-19. V dropped 5 bases and J dropped 7 bases, with 8 bases sitting between them. Germline-derived CDR1 and CDR2 are MNHEY and SVGEGT. The CDR3 extends over 11 amino acids. TCRdb passed the 5' RACE reads through MiXCR, listing each CDR3 protein once. The top ten hold roughly 23% of the sample, which has over 300,000 distinct CDR3 sequences, 20% to 25% seen once. Sequenced material: PBMCs or a T cell subset sorted from them (not recorded which). The clonotype was recovered from a young man who had mild COVID-19 (a few samples of this study predate the infection). Cell type and time point are not known. The V gene is TRBV6-2 or TRBV6-3, the J gene TRBJ2-5; D possibly corresponds to TRBD1 (6 bases). CDR3 DNA: TGTGCCAGCAGTCAACAGGGGACCCAGTACTTC. This sequence encodes CASSQQGTQYF.